The source of this T cell receptor beta chain is a study of spatial heterogeneity in lung cancer. This clonotype is termed medium-sized (0.01 to 0.1%). Described time point: sample taken at primary tumor resection. J gave up 0 bases and V 4 bases, and 3 bases lay outside the gene matches. Germline V gene sequence: CDR1 SGHRS, CDR2 YFSETQ. The CDR3 spans 14 residues. Using its own MiXCR run on the 5' RACE reads, TCRdb lists one record per CDR3 protein. This sample has fewer than 9,500 distinct CDR3 sequences; approximately 9.7% occur once, and the top ten carry around 22%. The genes are TRBV5-1 and TRBJ1-1; 7 bases align to TRBD1. The sequences come from normal lung tissue next to the tumor, collected at surgery. The sequence came from a male donor with early-stage non-small cell lung cancer. CDR3 bases: TGCGCCAGCAGCGGGGGACAGTTGAACACTGAAGCTTTCTTT. Amino acids: CASSGGQLNTEAFF.